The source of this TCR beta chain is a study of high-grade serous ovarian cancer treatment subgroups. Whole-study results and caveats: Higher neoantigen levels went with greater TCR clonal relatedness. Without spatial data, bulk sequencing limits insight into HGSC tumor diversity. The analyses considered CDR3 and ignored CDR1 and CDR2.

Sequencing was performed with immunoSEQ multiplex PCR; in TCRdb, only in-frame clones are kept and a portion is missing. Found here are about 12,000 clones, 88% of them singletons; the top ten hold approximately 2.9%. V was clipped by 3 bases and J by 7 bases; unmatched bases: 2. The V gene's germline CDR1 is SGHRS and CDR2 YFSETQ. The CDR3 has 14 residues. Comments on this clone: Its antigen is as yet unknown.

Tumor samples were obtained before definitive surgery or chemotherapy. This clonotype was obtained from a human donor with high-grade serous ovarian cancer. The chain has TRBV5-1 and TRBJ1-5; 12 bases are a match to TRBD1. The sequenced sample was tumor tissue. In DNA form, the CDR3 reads TGCGCCAGCAGCTCGGGACAGGGGGCCCAGCCCCAGCATTTT. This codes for CASSSGQGAQPQHF.